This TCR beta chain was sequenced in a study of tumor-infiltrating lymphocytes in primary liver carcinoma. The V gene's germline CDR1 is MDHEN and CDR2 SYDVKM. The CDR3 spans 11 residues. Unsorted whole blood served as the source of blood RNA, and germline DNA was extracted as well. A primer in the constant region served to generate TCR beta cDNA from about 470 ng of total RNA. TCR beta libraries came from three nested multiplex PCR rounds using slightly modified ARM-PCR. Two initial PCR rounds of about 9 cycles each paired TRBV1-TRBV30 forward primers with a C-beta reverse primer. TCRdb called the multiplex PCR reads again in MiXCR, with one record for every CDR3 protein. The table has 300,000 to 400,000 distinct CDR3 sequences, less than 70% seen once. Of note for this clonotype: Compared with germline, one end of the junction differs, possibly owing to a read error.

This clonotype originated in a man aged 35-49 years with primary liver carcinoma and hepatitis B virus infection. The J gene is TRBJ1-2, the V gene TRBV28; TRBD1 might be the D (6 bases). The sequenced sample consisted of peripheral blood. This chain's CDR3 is CVSGGGGGYTF. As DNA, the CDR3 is TGTGTCAGCGGGGGAGGGGGTGGCTACACCTTC.